In its sample, the clone carrying this T cell receptor beta chain was seen a few times. Its antigen is undetermined. V was shortened by 7 bases and J by 2 bases, with 16 bases between the two germline ends. CDR1 and CDR2 (germline): MDHEN, SYDVKM. The CDR3 is 15 residues long. Extracted RNA was reverse transcribed into cDNA, the sequencing template. Sequencing was performed with immunoSEQ multiplex PCR; in TCRdb, only in-frame clones are kept and a portion is missing. The sample has some 88,000 clones, around 47% seen once. The data are from a study of CD8+ T cells in alopecia areata. Background on the study: A 6-month off-drug phase came after tofacitinib, which had lasted 6 to 18 months. Study-level findings and limits: Affected lesional scalp, above all in alopecia totalis/universalis, was more clonal than normal scalp.

Treatment here: oral pan-JAK inhibitor, 5-10 mg twice daily. As part of sample collection, lesional scalp punch biopsies and peripheral blood were taken from alopecia areata patients. The source is a human donor with alopecia areata. The sequences come from CD8+ T cells sorted from blood, collected at week 24, from a patient treated with tofacitinib. This chain joins TRBV28 and TRBJ2-3; D remains unclear. CDR3 protein: CASTPIPIFTDTQYF. As DNA, the CDR3 is TGTGCCAGCACCCCAATTCCGATTTTCACAGATACGCAGTATTTT.